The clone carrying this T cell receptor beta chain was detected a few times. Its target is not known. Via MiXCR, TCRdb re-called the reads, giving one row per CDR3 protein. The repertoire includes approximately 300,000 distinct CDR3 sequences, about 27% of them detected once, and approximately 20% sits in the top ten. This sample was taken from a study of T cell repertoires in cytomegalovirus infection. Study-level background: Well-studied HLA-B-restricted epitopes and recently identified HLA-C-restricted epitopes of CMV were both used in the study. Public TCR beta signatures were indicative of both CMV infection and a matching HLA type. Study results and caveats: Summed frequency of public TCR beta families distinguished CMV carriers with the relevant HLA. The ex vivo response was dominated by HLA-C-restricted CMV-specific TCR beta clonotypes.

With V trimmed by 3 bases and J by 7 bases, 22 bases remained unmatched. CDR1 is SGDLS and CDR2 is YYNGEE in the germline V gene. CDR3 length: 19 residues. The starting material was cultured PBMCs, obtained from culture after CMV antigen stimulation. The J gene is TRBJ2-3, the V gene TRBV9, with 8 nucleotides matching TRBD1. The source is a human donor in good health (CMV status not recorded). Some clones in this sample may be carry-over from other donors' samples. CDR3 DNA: TGTGCCAGCAGCGGGCGGGGACAGGCTACCCCAGATAACAGGAATACGCAGTATTTT. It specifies CASSGRGQATPDNRNTQYF.